This T cell receptor beta chain was retrieved from a study of cytomegalovirus exposure and HLA in healthy donors. Overall study findings and caveats: Analyses of presence/absence relied on an assumption of roughly uniform sequencing depth across donors.

Use of 60 Vbeta and 13 Jbeta primers characterized the PCR. Sequencing used immunoSEQ multiplex PCR; TCRdb keeps in-frame clones, though not all of them. The repertoire shows about 130,000 clones; the top ten hold under 3.5%. In regard to this clone: What it binds is unknown.

Germline CDR1 and CDR2: LNHDA and SQIVND (reference sequence). V was shortened by 2 bases and J by 2 bases, with 11 bases between the two germline ends. The CDR3 loop spans 15 amino acids. Healthy bone marrow donors made up the donor group. The chain joins TRBV19 to TRBJ2-3, with D possibly being TRBD2 (6 bases). The specimen was PBMCs. The sequence derives from a man aged 25-45 years in good health and CMV-seronegative. CDR3 sequence: CASSISRELTDTQYF. The CDR3, as DNA: TGTGCCAGTAGTATAAGTCGGGAGCTCACAGATACGCAGTATTTT.